Each of the 12 T cell receptor beta chains below was sequenced from the same sample in a study of radiotherapy plus CTLA-4 blockade in lung cancer. Produced via immunoSEQ multiplex PCR; TCRdb's table is partial and in-frame only. The sample contains nearly 95,000 clones, approximately 80% of which appear only once. The specimen was peripheral blood, collected from a patient treated with radiotherapy plus ipilimumab. The receptors were sampled from a human donor with non-small cell lung cancer that progressed on radiotherapy plus ipilimumab.

The chain is built from TRBV5-1 and TRBJ2-7; 8 nucleotides align to TRBD2. CDR3 length: 15 residues. Trimming removed 5 bases from V and 2 bases from J; junction bases left unmatched: 9. The V gene's germline CDR1 is SGHRS and CDR2 YFSETQ. The CDR3 here is CASSPRLAGPYEQYF. For the CDR3, the DNA is TGCGCCAGCAGTCCTCGGTTAGCGGGACCCTACGAGCAGTACTTC. Filled out from reference TRBV5-1 and TRBJ2-7, the complete variable domain reads KAGVTQTPRYLIKTRGQQVTLSCSPISGHRSVSWYQQTPGQGLQFLFEYFSETQRNKGNFPGRFSGRQFSNSRSEMNVSTLELGDSALYLCASSPRLAGPYEQYFGPGTRLTVT.

This rearrangement joins TRBV6-6 to TRBJ2-4; possibly TRBD2 for D (5 bases). The CDR3 totals 13 residues. The V end lost 8 bases, the J end lost 1 base, and 9 bases lay between the germline ends. The V gene's germline CDR1 is MNHNY and CDR2 SVGAGI (reference sequence). The CDR3 loop reads CASRGEAKNIQYF. The CDR3 nucleotides read TGTGCCAGCCGGGGAGAGGCCAAAAACATTCAGTACTTC.

This chain links TRBV18 with TRBJ2-7; 10 bases are shared with TRBD1. This CDR3 has 17 amino acids. Germline CDR1 is KGHSH and CDR2 is LQKENI. V shed 2 bases, J shed 3 bases, and the junction held 10 bases outside the gene matches. The CDR3 is CASSPGTGAYSSYEQYV. DNA of the CDR3: TGTGCCAGCTCACCAGGGACAGGGGCTTATTCCAGCTACGAGCAGTACGTC.

The count of this clone is one. This chain uses TRBV2 with TRBJ1-2; 7 bases match TRBD1. The V and J ends lost 1 base and 4 bases, in that order; junction bases with no gene match: 6. The CDR3 loop spans 15 amino acids. CDR1 and CDR2 (germline): SNHLY, FYNNEI. The CDR3 region has the DNA TGTGCCAGCAGTGAAGGACAGGGAAGGATCTATGGCTACACCTTC. Translation gives CASSEGQGRIYGYTF.

V usage is TRBV5-4 and J usage is TRBJ2-1, with 11 positions matching TRBD2. The CDR3 runs to 18 residues. Per germline, CDR1 SGHNT and CDR2 YYREEE (reference sequence). V trimming: 3 bases; J trimming: 3 bases; junction bases outside the gene matches: 11. The CDR3 nucleotides are TGTGCCAGCAGCTCCGGACTAGCGGGCTCGAGAAGCTACAATGAGCAGTTCTTC. This gives the protein CASSSGLAGSRSYNEQFF.

This clone was recorded a few times. The chain uses TRBV19 and TRBJ1-5; no definite D call. With 1 base removed from V and 5 bases from J, the gap between germline ends came to 15 bases. Germline-derived CDR1 and CDR2 are LNHDA and SQIVND (reference sequence). The length of the CDR3 is 16 residues. The CDR3 reads CASSIVGGRSHQPQHF. CDR3 bases: TGTGCCAGTAGTATAGTTGGAGGGCGCTCGCATCAGCCCCAGCATTTT. The full variable domain, its missing parts supplied by reference TRBV19 and TRBJ1-5, is DGGITQSPKYLFRKEGQNVTLSCEQNLNHDAMYWYRQDPGQGLRLIYYSQIVNDFQKGDIAEGYSVSREKKESFPLTVTSAQKNPTAFYLCASSIVGGRSHQPQHFGDGTRLSIL.

This clone has just one count. The J gene is TRBJ1-1, the V gene TRBV6-4; possible D gene TRBD1, 6 bases. The germline gives CDR1 MRHNA, CDR2 SNTAGT. The CDR3 covers 16 residues. V was clipped by 3 bases and J by 6 bases, with 20 bases between them. DNA of the CDR3: TGTGCCAGCAGTGATCGACAGGTGCAAGCGAAGCCTGAAGCTTTCTTT. It codes for CASSDRQVQAKPEAFF.

V is TRBV7-3 and J is TRBJ2-7; D may match TRBD1 or TRBD2 (5 bases each). V was shortened by 4 bases and J by 9 bases, with 16 bases between the two germline ends. The CDR3 totals 13 residues. The germline gives CDR1 SGHTA, CDR2 FQGTGA. DNA for the CDR3: TGTGCCAGCAGCTCGAGTCTACTTGGGGGGCAGTACTTC. This translates into CASSSSLLGGQYF.

The genes are TRBV6-1 and TRBJ1-3; perhaps TRBD1 as D (5 bases). V was clipped by 1 base and J by 8 bases, with 12 bases between them. This CDR3 has 14 amino acids. The germline V gene encodes CDR1 MNHNS and CDR2 SASEGT. The CDR3 is CASSEGGGVDTIYF. DNA for the CDR3: TGTGCCAGCAGTGAAGGGGGCGGTGTGGACACCATATATTTT.

The chain employs TRBV6-5 and TRBJ2-3, with 13 bases identical to TRBD2. Per the germline V gene, CDR1 is MNHEY and CDR2 is SVGAGI. Germline trimming cut 4 bases from V and 4 bases from J; bases unmatched to any gene: 5. This CDR3 is 16 amino acids long. Here the CDR3 reads CASSWGLAGPSDTQYF. The DNA for the CDR3 is TGTGCCAGCAGTTGGGGACTAGCGGGACCGTCAGATACGCAGTATTTT.

V gene TRBV6-5 combines with J gene TRBJ1-2; tentative D call: TRBD1 (6 bases). The CDR3 consists of 16 residues. Germline values: CDR1 MNHEY, CDR2 SVGAGI. Trimming stripped 0 bases from V and 4 bases from J, with 15 bases between. Written as DNA, the CDR3 is TGTGCCAGCAGTTACTCGAAATCTAGGACAGCCTATGGCTACACCTTC. This gives the protein CASSYSKSRTAYGYTF.

This clone showed up just once. The chain couples TRBV18 to TRBJ1-1, with 7 positions matching TRBD1. Germline CDR1 KGHSH, CDR2 LQKENI. The CDR3 is 14 amino acids. V shed 3 bases and J 3 bases; nucleotides not matched to a gene: 4. In DNA, the CDR3 is TGTGCCAGCTCACCGGGACAGACCGACACTGAAGCTTTCTTT. Residues: CASSPGQTDTEAFF.